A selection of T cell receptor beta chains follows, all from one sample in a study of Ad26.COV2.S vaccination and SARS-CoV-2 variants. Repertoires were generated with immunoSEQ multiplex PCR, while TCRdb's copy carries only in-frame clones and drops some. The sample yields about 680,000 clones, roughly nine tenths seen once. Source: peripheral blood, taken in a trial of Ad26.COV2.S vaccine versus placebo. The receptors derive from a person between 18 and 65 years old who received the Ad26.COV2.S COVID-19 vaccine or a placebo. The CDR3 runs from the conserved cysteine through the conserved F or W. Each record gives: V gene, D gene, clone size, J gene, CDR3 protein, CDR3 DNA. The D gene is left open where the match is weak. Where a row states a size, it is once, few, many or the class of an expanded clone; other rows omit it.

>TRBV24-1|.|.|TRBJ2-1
CATSDWGRENEQFF
TGTGCCACCAGTGACTGGGGTCGGGAAAATGAGCAGTTCTTC
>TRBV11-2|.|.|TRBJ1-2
CASSPSRDGYTF
TGTGCCAGCAGCCCCTCGCGGGATGGCTACACCTTC
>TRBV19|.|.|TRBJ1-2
CASRGGGPNYGYTF
TGTGCCAGTAGGGGCGGGGGACCGAACTATGGCTACACCTTC
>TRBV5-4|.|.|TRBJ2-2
CASSSGTKTGELFF
TGTGCCAGCAGCTCCGGGACAAAAACCGGGGAGCTGTTTTTT
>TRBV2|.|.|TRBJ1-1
CASTGVMNTEAFF
TGTGCCAGCACGGGGGTGATGAACACTGAAGCTTTCTTT
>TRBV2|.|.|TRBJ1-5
CASSDSQGSYNQPQHF
TGTGCCAGCAGTGATTCCCAGGGGAGCTATAATCAGCCCCAGCATTTT
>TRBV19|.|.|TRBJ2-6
CASSIGYSGSGANVLTF
TGTGCCAGTAGTATAGGTTACTCGGGCTCTGGGGCCAACGTCCTGACTTTC
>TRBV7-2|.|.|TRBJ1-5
CASSLVSQPQHF
TGTGCCAGCAGCTTAGTTAGTCAGCCCCAGCATTTT
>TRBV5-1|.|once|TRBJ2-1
CASSLGEGRNEQFF
TGCGCCAGCAGCTTAGGGGAAGGGAGGAATGAGCAGTTCTTC
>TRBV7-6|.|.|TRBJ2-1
CASSFALFNEQFF
TGTGCCAGCAGCTTCGCTCTATTCAATGAGCAGTTCTTC
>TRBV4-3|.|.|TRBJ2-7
CASSPADRKGEQYF
TGCGCCAGCAGCCCCGCTGATAGAAAGGGAGAGCAGTACTTC
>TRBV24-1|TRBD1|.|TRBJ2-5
CATSDPRTGQETQYF
TGTGCCACCAGTGACCCCCGGACAGGGCAAGAGACCCAGTACTTC
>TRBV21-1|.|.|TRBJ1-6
CASSKRDSHNSPLHF
TGTGCCAGCAGCAAACGGGATTCCCATAATTCACCCCTCCACTTT
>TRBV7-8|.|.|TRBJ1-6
CASSSRLTVFNSPLHF
TGTGCCAGCAGCTCGCGGTTGACAGTTTTTAATTCACCCCTCCACTTT
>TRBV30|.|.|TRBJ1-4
CAFLKRTETNEKLFF
TGTGCCTTTTTAAAACGGACAGAAACTAATGAAAAACTGTTTTTT
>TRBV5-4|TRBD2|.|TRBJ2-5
CASSIGLDYSTETQYF
TGTGCCAGCAGCATAGGACTAGACTACTCAACTGAGACCCAGTACTTC
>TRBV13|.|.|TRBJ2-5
CASSPRGAQETQYF
TGTGCCAGCAGCCCCCGTGGGGCCCAAGAGACCCAGTACTTC
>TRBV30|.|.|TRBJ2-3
CAWATIASRADTQYF
TGTGCCTGGGCCACAATAGCGAGCAGGGCAGATACGCAGTATTTT
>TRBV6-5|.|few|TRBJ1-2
CASFTGDYGYTF
TGTGCCAGTTTCACAGGTGACTATGGCTACACCTTC
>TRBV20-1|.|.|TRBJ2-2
CSASSPLRENTGELFF
TGCAGTGCTAGTTCACCCTTGCGGGAGAACACCGGGGAGCTGTTTTTT
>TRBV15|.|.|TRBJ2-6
CATSRDFISSGANVLTF
TGTGCCACCAGCAGAGATTTTATATCCTCTGGGGCCAACGTCCTGACTTTC
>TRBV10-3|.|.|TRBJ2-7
CAISGGHQGAYEQYF
TGTGCCATCAGTGGGGGACACCAAGGGGCCTACGAGCAGTACTTC
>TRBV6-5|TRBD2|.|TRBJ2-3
CASRVLAGGTDTQYF
TGTGCCAGCAGGGTACTAGCGGGAGGCACAGATACGCAGTATTTT